Listed below are T cell receptor beta chains from one sample, sequenced in a study of blood T cell repertoires in COVID-19. Assay: immunoSEQ multiplex PCR; the TCRdb copy retains only in-frame clones and omits some. Among roughly 300,000 clones, 87% were seen once, and the ten largest hold roughly 1%. Source material: PBMCs or T cells enriched from blood (not recorded which). These receptors were taken from a woman in her twenties or thirties who had recovered from COVID-19. CDR3s include the opening cysteine and the closing phenylalanine or tryptophan. D genes are given only for firm matches. The size field is filled for only some rows; it gives once, few, many or a size class.

V gene: TRBV10-3
clone size: .
J gene: TRBJ2-3
D gene: TRBD2
CDR3 DNA: TGTGCCATCAGCCCGACTAGCGGGGGGTGGACAGATACGCAGTATTTT
CDR3 protein: CAISPTSGGWTDTQYF

V gene: TRBV12-5
clone size: .
J gene: TRBJ1-2
D gene: TRBD1
CDR3 DNA: TGTGCTAGTGCCCGAACCGGACAGGGGGTTTCGGCTAACTATGGCTACACCTTC
CDR3 protein: CASARTGQGVSANYGYTF

V gene: TRBV4-3
clone size: .
J gene: TRBJ2-1
D gene: .
CDR3 DNA: TGCGCCAGCAGCCAAGTATTCCCGCAGGGTCCCTACAATGAGCAGTTCTTC
CDR3 protein: CASSQVFPQGPYNEQFF

V gene: TRBV5-1
clone size: .
J gene: TRBJ1-1
D gene: .
CDR3 DNA: TGCGCCAGCAGCCCCTCCCGAACAGGGTCGGGCACTGAAGCTTTCTTT
CDR3 protein: CASSPSRTGSGTEAFF

V gene: TRBV28
clone size: .
J gene: TRBJ1-1
D gene: TRBD1
CDR3 DNA: TGTGCCAGCAGGTCACAGGGGGTGGGCACTGAAGCTTTCTTT
CDR3 protein: CASRSQGVGTEAFF

V gene: TRBV3-1/TRBV3-2
clone size: .
J gene: TRBJ1-6
D gene: TRBD1
CDR3 DNA: TGTGCCAGCAGCTCGACTCGGACAGGCAGAAATTCACCCCTCCACTTT
CDR3 protein: CASSSTRTGRNSPLHF

V gene: TRBV7-8
clone size: once
J gene: TRBJ2-2
D gene: TRBD1
CDR3 DNA: TGTGCCAGCAGCTTGGGGACAGGGGTTATTGGCGGGGAGCTGTTTTTT
CDR3 protein: CASSLGTGVIGGELFF

V gene: TRBV5-8
clone size: once
J gene: TRBJ1-2
D gene: .
CDR3 DNA: TGTGCCACCCCAGGGAGGGGGAGACGTGGCTACACCTTC
CDR3 protein: CATPGRGRRGYTF

V gene: TRBV5-6
clone size: .
J gene: TRBJ1-5
D gene: TRBD1
CDR3 DNA: TGTGCCAGCAGCCGGATAGGGACAGGAGATCAGCCCCAGCATTTT
CDR3 protein: CASSRIGTGDQPQHF

V gene: TRBV11-2
clone size: .
J gene: TRBJ1-1
D gene: TRBD1
CDR3 DNA: TGTGCCAGCAGCTACCCCCAACCGGGACAGGGATATATGAACACTGAAGCTTTCTTT
CDR3 protein: CASSYPQPGQGYMNTEAFF

V gene: TRBV5-1
clone size: .
J gene: TRBJ1-1
D gene: .
CDR3 DNA: TGCGCCAGCAGCTTGGCTGCGGGCACGAACACTGAAGCTTTCTTT
CDR3 protein: CASSLAAGTNTEAFF

V gene: TRBV28
clone size: once
J gene: TRBJ2-5
D gene: TRBD2
CDR3 DNA: TGTGCCAGCAGCTCCTCCGCGGGGGGCCGGGAGACCCAGTACTTC
CDR3 protein: CASSSSAGGRETQYF

V gene: TRBV27
clone size: .
J gene: TRBJ1-4
D gene: TRBD1
CDR3 DNA: TGTGCCAGCAGTCCATACAGGGGAGCTAATGAAAAACTGTTTTTT
CDR3 protein: CASSPYRGANEKLFF

V gene: TRBV5-1
clone size: .
J gene: TRBJ2-1
D gene: TRBD2
CDR3 DNA: TGCGCCAGCAGCTTGGATGGGTTAGCGGGGGGTAACTACAATGAGCAGTTCTTC
CDR3 protein: CASSLDGLAGGNYNEQFF

V gene: TRBV15
clone size: .
J gene: TRBJ1-2
D gene: .
CDR3 DNA: TGTGCCACCAGCAGAGTGGGGGGGCCTAACTATGGCTACACCTTC
CDR3 protein: CATSRVGGPNYGYTF

V gene: TRBV4-1
clone size: .
J gene: TRBJ2-5
D gene: TRBD2
CDR3 DNA: TGCGCCAGCAGCCAAGATACCGAGCGGGGGCCTTACCAAGAGACCCAGTACTTC
CDR3 protein: CASSQDTERGPYQETQYF

V gene: TRBV5-1
clone size: .
J gene: TRBJ2-5
D gene: TRBD1
CDR3 DNA: TGCGCCAGCAGCTTGGGGGACAGGGTGGAGACCCAGTACTTC
CDR3 protein: CASSLGDRVETQYF

V gene: TRBV29-1
clone size: few
J gene: TRBJ2-7
D gene: .
CDR3 DNA: TGCAGCGTTGCGGTCCCGGGGGAGAGCCCCGAGCAGTACTTC
CDR3 protein: CSVAVPGESPEQYF

V gene: TRBV5-1
clone size: .
J gene: TRBJ1-2
D gene: TRBD1
CDR3 DNA: TGCGCCAGCAGCCCACCCGGGACAGTCCTTGGCGGCTACACCTTC
CDR3 protein: CASSPPGTVLGGYTF

V gene: TRBV3-1/TRBV3-2
clone size: .
J gene: TRBJ2-3
D gene: TRBD1
CDR3 DNA: TGTGCCAGCAGCCCGATTCACCGGGACAGGGCTGTTGCAGATACGCAGTATTTT
CDR3 protein: CASSPIHRDRAVADTQYF

V gene: TRBV28
clone size: .
J gene: TRBJ2-3
D gene: TRBD1
CDR3 DNA: TGTGCCAGCACGGCCAGGGGGTCAGATACGCAGTATTTT
CDR3 protein: CASTARGSDTQYF

V gene: TRBV18
clone size: once
J gene: TRBJ1-5
D gene: .
CDR3 DNA: TGTGCCAGCTCGTCGACAGTTGGCAATCAGCCCCAGCATTTT
CDR3 protein: CASSSTVGNQPQHF

V gene: TRBV28
clone size: .
J gene: TRBJ2-3
D gene: .
CDR3 DNA: TGTGCCAGCAGTTTGGTTGGGGCGCAGAGCACAGATACGCAGTATTTT
CDR3 protein: CASSLVGAQSTDTQYF

V gene: TRBV3-1/TRBV3-2
clone size: .
J gene: TRBJ1-4
D gene: .
CDR3 DNA: TGTGCCAGCAGCCAAGAATCCAGGGGTACAGCTAATGAAAAACTGTTTTTT
CDR3 protein: CASSQESRGTANEKLFF

V gene: TRBV18
clone size: .
J gene: TRBJ1-2
D gene: .
CDR3 DNA: TGTGCCAGCTCACCATCGGGGGGGCAGAGCTACTATGGCTACACCTTC
CDR3 protein: CASSPSGGQSYYGYTF

V gene: TRBV21-1
clone size: once
J gene: TRBJ2-7
D gene: .
CDR3 DNA: TGTGCCAGCAGCACCGACGGGGAAGAGCTTGTTTACGAGCAGTACTTC
CDR3 protein: CASSTDGEELVYEQYF

V gene: TRBV2
clone size: .
J gene: TRBJ1-6
D gene: TRBD1
CDR3 DNA: TGTGCCAGCAGGGCACCGACAGGGGACAGTTCACCCCTCCACTTT
CDR3 protein: CASRAPTGDSSPLHF

V gene: TRBV10-2
clone size: .
J gene: TRBJ2-5
D gene: .
CDR3 DNA: TGCGCCAGCAGTGAGTTTGGGGGGCAAGAGACCCAGTACTTC
CDR3 protein: CASSEFGGQETQYF

V gene: TRBV29-1
clone size: .
J gene: TRBJ1-2
D gene: TRBD1
CDR3 DNA: TGCAGCGTGGATGGGACAGACGCTAACTATGGCTACACCTTC
CDR3 protein: CSVDGTDANYGYTF

V gene: TRBV5-8
clone size: once
J gene: TRBJ2-3
D gene: .
CDR3 DNA: TGTGCCAGCAGCTCCCAACCCGGGACACTCAACACAGATACGCAGTATTTT
CDR3 protein: CASSSQPGTLNTDTQYF

V gene: TRBV30
clone size: .
J gene: TRBJ1-2
D gene: .
CDR3 DNA: TGTGCCTGGAGTGTAAACCAGGGGCGATCCTCTGGCTACACCTTC
CDR3 protein: CAWSVNQGRSSGYTF

V gene: TRBV28
clone size: .
J gene: TRBJ1-6
D gene: .
CDR3 DNA: TGTGCCAGCAGCCTTCTCCAAGTGGGCGATAATTCACCCCTCCACTTT
CDR3 protein: CASSLLQVGDNSPLHF

V gene: TRBV30
clone size: .
J gene: TRBJ1-3
D gene: .
CDR3 DNA: TGTGCCTGGAATAAAGGGAGCTCTGGAAACACCATATATTTT
CDR3 protein: CAWNKGSSGNTIYF

V gene: TRBV28
clone size: .
J gene: TRBJ1-5
D gene: .
CDR3 DNA: TGTGCCAGCAGAAGACAGCGGGCCGGTAGCAATCAGCCCCAGCATTTT
CDR3 protein: CASRRQRAGSNQPQHF

V gene: TRBV5-1
clone size: .
J gene: TRBJ1-4
D gene: TRBD1
CDR3 DNA: TGCGCCAGCAGCTTGGCAGGACAGGGGAATGAAAAACTGTTTTTT
CDR3 protein: CASSLAGQGNEKLFF

V gene: TRBV7-9
clone size: .
J gene: TRBJ1-5
D gene: .
CDR3 DNA: TGTGCCAGCAGTAGGGGGGGGAATCAGCCCCAGCATTTT
CDR3 protein: CASSRGGNQPQHF

V gene: TRBV28
clone size: .
J gene: TRBJ2-5
D gene: .
CDR3 DNA: TGTGCCAGCACTCCCGTCCCCGGGGAGACCCAGTACTTC
CDR3 protein: CASTPVPGETQYF

V gene: TRBV5-6
clone size: .
J gene: TRBJ2-7
D gene: .
CDR3 DNA: TGTGCCAGCAGCTTGGGAGCGGGCACCTACGAGCAGTACTTC
CDR3 protein: CASSLGAGTYEQYF

V gene: TRBV2
clone size: few
J gene: TRBJ2-2
D gene: .
CDR3 DNA: TGTGCCAGCAGGGTAGAGGGATTGGAGACCGGGGAGCTGTTTTTT
CDR3 protein: CASRVEGLETGELFF

V gene: TRBV28
clone size: .
J gene: TRBJ2-7
D gene: .
CDR3 DNA: TGTGCCAGCAGTCTCATCCTCGCTTCGGTAAGCGAGCAGTACTTC
CDR3 protein: CASSLILASVSEQYF

V gene: TRBV4-1
clone size: .
J gene: TRBJ2-3
D gene: .
CDR3 DNA: TGCGCCAGCAGCCAATATTCGACAGGCACAGATACGCAGTATTTT
CDR3 protein: CASSQYSTGTDTQYF

V gene: TRBV7-8
clone size: once
J gene: TRBJ2-3
D gene: TRBD2
CDR3 DNA: TGTGCCAGCAGCTTGGGTACTAGCGGGGGAATGGATACGCAGTATTTT
CDR3 protein: CASSLGTSGGMDTQYF

V gene: TRBV5-1
clone size: .
J gene: TRBJ2-7
D gene: .
CDR3 DNA: TGCGCCAGCAGCGCCCGGACAGATACCTACGAGCAGTACTTC
CDR3 protein: CASSARTDTYEQYF

V gene: TRBV6-1
clone size: .
J gene: TRBJ2-3
D gene: TRBD2
CDR3 DNA: TGTGCCAGCAGTGAAAGGGGTAGCGGGTATATTACGCAGTATTTT
CDR3 protein: CASSERGSGYITQYF

V gene: TRBV5-1
clone size: .
J gene: TRBJ2-7
D gene: TRBD2
CDR3 DNA: TGCGCCAGCAGCTTGTTTCCTAGCGGGGACGACGAGCAGTACTTC
CDR3 protein: CASSLFPSGDDEQYF

V gene: TRBV19
clone size: .
J gene: TRBJ2-3
D gene: .
CDR3 DNA: TGTGCCAGTAGTATCCGGACAGATACGCAGTATTTT
CDR3 protein: CASSIRTDTQYF

V gene: TRBV21-1
clone size: .
J gene: TRBJ1-5
D gene: .
CDR3 DNA: TGTGCCAGCAGCAAAGCAGTCGATTTAGTAGGCAATCAGCCCCAGCATTTT
CDR3 protein: CASSKAVDLVGNQPQHF

V gene: TRBV28
clone size: .
J gene: TRBJ2-3
D gene: TRBD1
CDR3 DNA: TGTGCCAGCAGTTCAACAGGGGGAATAGACGCAGATACGCAGTATTTT
CDR3 protein: CASSSTGGIDADTQYF

V gene: TRBV10-3
clone size: .
J gene: TRBJ1-6
D gene: TRBD1
CDR3 DNA: TGTGCCATCAGACAGGGACAGGATGGTTCACCCCTCCACTTT
CDR3 protein: CAIRQGQDGSPLHF